This TCR beta chain was documented in a study of blood T cell repertoires in COVID-19. Generated by immunoSEQ multiplex PCR, the TCRdb table keeps only in-frame clones and is missing some. The repertoire holds 200,000 to 250,000 clones, with 88% as singletons. Trimming pared 1 base from V and 1 base from J, leaving 14 bases between. Germline loops: CDR1 SGHTA, CDR2 FQGNSA. The CDR3 is made up of 17 amino acids. The sequenced material came from peripheral blood. This chain uses TRBV7-2 with TRBJ2-1, with a tentative D call TRBD2 (6 bases). This receptor was obtained from a woman between 55 and 75 years old with acute or convalescent COVID-19. This CDR3 reads CASSLVVLASSYNEQFF. CDR3 nucleotides: TGTGCCAGCAGCTTAGTGGTGCTAGCGTCATCCTACAATGAGCAGTTCTTC.